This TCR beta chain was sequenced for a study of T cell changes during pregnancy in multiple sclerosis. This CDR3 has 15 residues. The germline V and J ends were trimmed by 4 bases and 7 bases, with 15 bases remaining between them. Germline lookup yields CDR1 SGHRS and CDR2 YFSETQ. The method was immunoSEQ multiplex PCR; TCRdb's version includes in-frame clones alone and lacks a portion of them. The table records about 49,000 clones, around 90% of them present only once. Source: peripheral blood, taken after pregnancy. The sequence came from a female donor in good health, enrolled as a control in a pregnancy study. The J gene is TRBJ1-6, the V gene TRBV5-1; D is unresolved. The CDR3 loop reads CASSPDGVANSPLHF. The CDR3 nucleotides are TGCGCCAGCAGCCCAGATGGGGTAGCGAATTCACCCCTCCACTTT. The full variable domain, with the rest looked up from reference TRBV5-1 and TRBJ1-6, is KAGVTQTPRYLIKTRGQQVTLSCSPISGHRSVSWYQQTPGQGLQFLFEYFSETQRNKGNFPGRFSGRQFSNSRSEMNVSTLELGDSALYLCASSPDGVANSPLHFGNGTRLTVT.